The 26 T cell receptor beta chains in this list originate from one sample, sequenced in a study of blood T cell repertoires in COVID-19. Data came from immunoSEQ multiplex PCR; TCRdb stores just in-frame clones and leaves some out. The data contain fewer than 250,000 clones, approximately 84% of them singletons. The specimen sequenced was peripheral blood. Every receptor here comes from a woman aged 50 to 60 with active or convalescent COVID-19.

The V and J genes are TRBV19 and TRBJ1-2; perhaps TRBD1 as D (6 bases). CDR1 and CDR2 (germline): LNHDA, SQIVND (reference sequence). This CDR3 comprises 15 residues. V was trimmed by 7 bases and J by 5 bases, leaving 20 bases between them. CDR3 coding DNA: TGTGCCAGTACCGGGGGGGCACGCTGGAAATATGGCTACACCTTC. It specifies CASTGGARWKYGYTF.

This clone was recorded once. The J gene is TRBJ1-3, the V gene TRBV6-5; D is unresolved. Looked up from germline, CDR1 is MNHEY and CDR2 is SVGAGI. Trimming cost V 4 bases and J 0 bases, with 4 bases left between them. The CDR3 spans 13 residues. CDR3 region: CASSSNSGNTIYF. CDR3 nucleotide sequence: TGTGCCAGCAGTTCTAACTCTGGAAACACCATATATTTT.

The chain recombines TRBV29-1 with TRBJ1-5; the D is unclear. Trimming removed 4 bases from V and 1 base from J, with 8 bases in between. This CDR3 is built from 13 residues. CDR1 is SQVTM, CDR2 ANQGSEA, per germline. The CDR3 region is CSVVVGSNQPQHF. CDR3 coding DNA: TGCAGCGTTGTAGTCGGGAGCAATCAGCCCCAGCATTTT. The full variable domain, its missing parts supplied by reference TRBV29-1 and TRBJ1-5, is SAVISQKPSRDICQRGTSLTIQCQVDSQVTMMFWYRQQPGQSLTLIATANQGSEATYESGFVIDKFPISRPNLTFSTLTVSNMSPEDSSIYLCSVVVGSNQPQHFGDGTRLSIL.

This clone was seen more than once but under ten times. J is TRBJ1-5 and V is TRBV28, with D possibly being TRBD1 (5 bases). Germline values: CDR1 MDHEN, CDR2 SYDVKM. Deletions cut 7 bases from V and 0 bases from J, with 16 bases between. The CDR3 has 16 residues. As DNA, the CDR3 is TGTGCCAGCACCAAACTCCAGGGATTTAGCAATCAGCCCCAGCATTTT. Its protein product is CASTKLQGFSNQPQHF.

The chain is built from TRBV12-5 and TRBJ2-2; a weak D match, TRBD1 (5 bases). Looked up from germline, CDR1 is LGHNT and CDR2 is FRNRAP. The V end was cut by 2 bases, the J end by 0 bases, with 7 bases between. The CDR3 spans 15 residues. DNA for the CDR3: TGTGCTAGTGGTTTGTGGGGCCCGAACACCGGGGAGCTGTTTTTT. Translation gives CASGLWGPNTGELFF.

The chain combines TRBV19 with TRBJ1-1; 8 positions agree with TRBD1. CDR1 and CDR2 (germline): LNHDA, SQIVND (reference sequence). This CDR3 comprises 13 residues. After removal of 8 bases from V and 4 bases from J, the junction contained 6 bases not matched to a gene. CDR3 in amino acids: CASAPTGVTEAFF. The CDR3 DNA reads TGTGCCAGTGCTCCGACAGGGGTCACTGAAGCTTTCTTT.

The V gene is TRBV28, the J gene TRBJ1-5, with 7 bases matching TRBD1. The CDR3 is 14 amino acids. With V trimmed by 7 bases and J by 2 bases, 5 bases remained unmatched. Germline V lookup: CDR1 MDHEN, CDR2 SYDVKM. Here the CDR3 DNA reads TGTGCCAGCAACACAGGGGCGGGCAATCAGCCCCAGCATTTT. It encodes CASNTGAGNQPQHF.

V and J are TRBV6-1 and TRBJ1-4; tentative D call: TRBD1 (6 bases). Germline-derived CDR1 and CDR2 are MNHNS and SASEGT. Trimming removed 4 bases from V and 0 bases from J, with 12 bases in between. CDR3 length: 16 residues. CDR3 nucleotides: TGTGCCAGCAGTGGAGGACAGATTGCAACTAATGAAAAACTGTTTTTT. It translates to CASSGGQIATNEKLFF.

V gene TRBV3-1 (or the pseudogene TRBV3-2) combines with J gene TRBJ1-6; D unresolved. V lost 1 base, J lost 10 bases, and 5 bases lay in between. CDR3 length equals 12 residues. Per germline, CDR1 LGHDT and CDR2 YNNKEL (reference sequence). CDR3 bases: TGTGCCAGCAGCCAAGGAGGGTCACCCCTCCACTTT. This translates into CASSQGGSPLHF.

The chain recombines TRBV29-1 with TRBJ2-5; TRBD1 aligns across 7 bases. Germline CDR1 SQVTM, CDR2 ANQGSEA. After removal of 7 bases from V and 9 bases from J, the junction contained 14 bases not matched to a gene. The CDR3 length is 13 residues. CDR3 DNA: TGCAGCGCCAGGGACAGCTTGGGGGTGGCCCAGTACTTC. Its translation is CSARDSLGVAQYF.

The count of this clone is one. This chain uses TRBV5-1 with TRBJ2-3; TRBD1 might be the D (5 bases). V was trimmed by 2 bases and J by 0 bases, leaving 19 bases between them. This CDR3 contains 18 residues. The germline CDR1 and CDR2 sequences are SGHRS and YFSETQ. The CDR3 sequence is CASSLTPTESPSTDTQYF. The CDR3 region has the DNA TGCGCCAGCAGCTTAACCCCGACAGAGAGCCCAAGCACAGATACGCAGTATTTT.

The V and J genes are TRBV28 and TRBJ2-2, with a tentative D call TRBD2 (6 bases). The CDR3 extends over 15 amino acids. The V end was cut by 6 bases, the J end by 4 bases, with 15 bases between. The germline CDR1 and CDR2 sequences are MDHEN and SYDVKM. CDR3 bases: TGTGCCAGCAGCGCGGGACGACTACCCACCGGGGAGCTGTTTTTT. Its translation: CASSAGRLPTGELFF.

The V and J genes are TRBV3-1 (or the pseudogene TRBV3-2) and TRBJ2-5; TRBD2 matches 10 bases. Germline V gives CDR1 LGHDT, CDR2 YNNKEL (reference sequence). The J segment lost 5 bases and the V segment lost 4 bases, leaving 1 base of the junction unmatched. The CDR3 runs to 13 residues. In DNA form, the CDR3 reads TGTGCCAGCAGCCGGGGACTAGCGGAGACCCAGTACTTC. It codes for CASSRGLAETQYF.

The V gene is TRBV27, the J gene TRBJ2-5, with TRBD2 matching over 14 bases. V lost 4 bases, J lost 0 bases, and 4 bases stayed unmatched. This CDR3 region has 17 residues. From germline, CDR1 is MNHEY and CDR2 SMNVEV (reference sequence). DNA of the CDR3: TGTGCCAGCAGTTCCTGGACTAGCGGGAGGAACCAAGAGACCCAGTACTTC. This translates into CASSSWTSGRNQETQYF.

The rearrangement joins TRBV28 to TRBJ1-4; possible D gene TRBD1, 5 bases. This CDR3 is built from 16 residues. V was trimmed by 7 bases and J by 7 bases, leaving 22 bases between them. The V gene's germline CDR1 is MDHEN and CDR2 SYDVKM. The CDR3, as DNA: TGTGCCAGCACCGTGGGAGGGGACCTCAATCGTGAAAAACTGTTTTTT. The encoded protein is CASTVGGDLNREKLFF.

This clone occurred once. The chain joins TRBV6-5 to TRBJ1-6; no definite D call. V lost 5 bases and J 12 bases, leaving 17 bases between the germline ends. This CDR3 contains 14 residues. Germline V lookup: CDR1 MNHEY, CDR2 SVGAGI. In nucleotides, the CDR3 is TGTGCCAGCAGTCCCGTAGGAGGGCCCAGACCCCTCCACTTT. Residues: CASSPVGGPRPLHF.

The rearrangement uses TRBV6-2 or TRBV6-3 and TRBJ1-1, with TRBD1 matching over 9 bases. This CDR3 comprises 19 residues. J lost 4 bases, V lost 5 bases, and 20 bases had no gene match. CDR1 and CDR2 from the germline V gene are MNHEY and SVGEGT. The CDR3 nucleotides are TGTGCCAGCAGTACCCGCTATCTATGGGACAGGGCGCTGCCCACTGAAGCTTTCTTT. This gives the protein CASSTRYLWDRALPTEAFF.

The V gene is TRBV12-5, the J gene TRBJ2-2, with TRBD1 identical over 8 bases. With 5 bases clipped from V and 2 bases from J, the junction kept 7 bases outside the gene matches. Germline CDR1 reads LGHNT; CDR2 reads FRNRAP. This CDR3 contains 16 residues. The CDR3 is CASGPTGTGNTGELFF. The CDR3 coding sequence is TGTGCTAGTGGTCCAACCGGGACAGGCAACACCGGGGAGCTGTTTTTT.

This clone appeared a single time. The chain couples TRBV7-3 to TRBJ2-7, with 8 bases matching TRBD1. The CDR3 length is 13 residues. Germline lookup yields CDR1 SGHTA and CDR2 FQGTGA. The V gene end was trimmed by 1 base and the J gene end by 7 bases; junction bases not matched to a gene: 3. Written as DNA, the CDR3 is TGTGCCAGCAGCTTAAGGACAGGGCAGGAGCAGTACTTC. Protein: CASSLRTGQEQYF.

The CDR3 loop is CASSPTGGAEAFF. The CDR3 nucleotides are TGTGCCAGCAGTCCGACGGGGGGGGCTGAAGCTTTCTTT. The chain couples TRBV28 to TRBJ1-1; weak D call: TRBD1 (5 bases). The CDR3 extends over 13 amino acids. V shed 5 bases and J shed 6 bases, with 13 bases lying between them. CDR1 MDHEN and CDR2 SYDVKM come from the germline V gene.

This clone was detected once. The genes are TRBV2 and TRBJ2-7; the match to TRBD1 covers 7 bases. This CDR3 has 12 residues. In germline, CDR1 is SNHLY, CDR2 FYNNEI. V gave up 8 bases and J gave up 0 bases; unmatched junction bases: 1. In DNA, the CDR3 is TGTGCCAGCCGGGACAGCTCCTACGAGCAGTACTTC. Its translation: CASRDSSYEQYF.

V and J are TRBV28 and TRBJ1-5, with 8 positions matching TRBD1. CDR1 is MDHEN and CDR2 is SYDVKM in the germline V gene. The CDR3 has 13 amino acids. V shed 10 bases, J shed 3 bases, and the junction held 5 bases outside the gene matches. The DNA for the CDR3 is TGTGCCACTCAGGACAGGGTCAATCAGCCCCAGCATTTT. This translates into CATQDRVNQPQHF.

The CDR3 coding sequence is TGTGCCAGCAGACTAGCGGGAGGGCCCCTCGAGTTCTTC. Protein sequence: CASRLAGGPLEFF. The chain is built from TRBV2 and TRBJ2-1; 13 bases are shared with TRBD2. Germline values: CDR1 SNHLY, CDR2 FYNNEI. V shed 6 bases, J shed 14 bases, and the junction held 7 bases outside the gene matches. The CDR3 length is 13 residues. The full variable domain, with the rest looked up from reference TRBV2 and TRBJ2-1, is EPEVTQTPSHQVTQMGQEVILRCVPISNHLYFYWYRQILGQKVEFLVSFYNNEISEKSEIFDDQFSVERPDGSNFTLKIRSTKLEDSAMYFCASRLAGGPLEFFGPGTRLTVL.

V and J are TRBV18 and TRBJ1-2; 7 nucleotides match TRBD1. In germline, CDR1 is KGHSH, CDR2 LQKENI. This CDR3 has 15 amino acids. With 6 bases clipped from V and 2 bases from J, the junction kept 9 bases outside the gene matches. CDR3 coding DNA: TGTGCCAGCTCGGTCACAGGGGCCCTCAACTATGGCTACACCTTC. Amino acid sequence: CASSVTGALNYGYTF.

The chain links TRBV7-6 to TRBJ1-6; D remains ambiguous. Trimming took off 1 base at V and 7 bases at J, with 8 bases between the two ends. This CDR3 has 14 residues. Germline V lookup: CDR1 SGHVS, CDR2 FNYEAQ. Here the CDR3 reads CASSLGGLNSPLHF. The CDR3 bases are TGTGCCAGCAGCTTAGGAGGCCTAAATTCACCCCTCCACTTT.

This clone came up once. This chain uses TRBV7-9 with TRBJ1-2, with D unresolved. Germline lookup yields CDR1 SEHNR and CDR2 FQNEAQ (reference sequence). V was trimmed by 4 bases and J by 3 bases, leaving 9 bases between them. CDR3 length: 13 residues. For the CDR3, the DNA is TGTGCCAGCAGCTCTGGCAGTTACTATGGCTACACCTTC. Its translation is CASSSGSYYGYTF.